These 14 T cell receptor beta chains were all obtained from the same sample, sequenced in a study of Japanese encephalitis immunity and Zika vaccine responses. MiXCR, applied by TCRdb to the 5' RACE reads, yields one record per CDR3 protein. The sample holds about 400 distinct CDR3 sequences, around 3.3% seen once. PBMCs were CFSE-labeled and cultured for roughly 6 days with peptide pools at 0.9 to 1 ug/mL each. Unfixed live CD56-CD19-CD16-CD3+CD4+ CFSE-low cells were sorted as proliferating CD4 T cells. The sequencing used antigen-activated CD4+ T cells from blood, cultured, collected during a Zika inactivated vaccine study. The receptors stem from an adult man who received an inactivated Zika virus vaccine.

In this sample, this clonotype is medium-sized. The rearrangement joins TRBV18 to TRBJ1-2, with 10 bases matching TRBD1. CDR1 KGHSH and CDR2 LQKENI come from the germline V gene. V dropped 4 bases and J dropped 8; count of bases not matched to a gene: 4. This CDR3 is built from 13 residues. CDR3 nucleotides: TGTGCCAGCTCACAGGGACAGGGGATCGGCTACACCTTC. Its translation is CASSQGQGIGYTF.

Relative to its sample, this clonotype is medium-sized (0.01 to 0.1%). The gene calls are TRBV29-1 and TRBJ2-5; TRBD2 aligns across 14 bases. CDR1 and CDR2 from the germline V gene are SQVTM and ANQGSEA. The J segment lost 5 bases and the V segment lost 6 bases, leaving 2 bases of the junction unmatched. CDR3 length equals 13 residues. CDR3 sequence (DNA): TGCAGCGTGAGGACTAGCGGGGGGGAGACCCAGTACTTC. Translating gives CSVRTSGGETQYF.

This clonotype has just a few counts. The V and J genes are TRBV12-3 or TRBV12-4 and TRBJ1-2; TRBD1 might be the D (5 bases). The length of the CDR3 is 12 residues. The ends were cut back, 8 bases at V and 6 bases at J, with 13 bases in the middle. CDR3 DNA: TGTGCCAGCTTGGGGGGGGAAAATGGCTACACCTTC. This gives the protein CASLGGENGYTF.

This clonotype is termed hyperexpanded. The chain is built from TRBV4-2 and TRBJ2-5, with 9 bases that match TRBD2. The CDR3 is made up of 16 amino acids. Trimming cost V 3 bases and J 5 bases; bases outside gene matches: 10. The germline CDR1 and CDR2 sequences are LGHNA and YNFKEQ. The CDR3 spells CASSHRTTSGVETQYF. DNA for the CDR3: TGTGCCAGCAGCCATCGTACGACTAGCGGAGTCGAGACCCAGTACTTC.

The sample holds a few counts of this clonotype. The chain couples TRBV11-3 to TRBJ2-5; TRBD2 agrees at 9 bases. CDR3 size: 16 residues. The germline CDR1 and CDR2 sequences are SGHNT and YENEEA. V shed 5 bases, J shed 4 bases, and the junction held 11 bases outside the gene matches. The CDR3 here is CASSPEGAGGGETQYF. The CDR3 region has the DNA TGTGCCAGCAGCCCGGAGGGAGCGGGGGGTGGAGAGACCCAGTACTTC.

This clonotype is termed medium-sized. V usage is TRBV20-1 and J usage is TRBJ2-3; the D is unclear. Germline V gene sequence: CDR1 DFQATT, CDR2 SNEGSKA (reference sequence). V was clipped by 3 bases and J by 6 bases, with 7 bases between them. This CDR3 is 11 amino acids long. This chain's CDR3 is CSASTGDTQYF. The CDR3 coding sequence is TGCAGTGCTAGTACCGGGGATACGCAGTATTTT.

As for this clonotype: This may stem from a read error, because a much larger clone lies one nucleotide away. V usage is TRBV6-1 and J usage is TRBJ2-3; D remains ambiguous. The germline V gene encodes CDR1 MNHNS and CDR2 SASEGT. The CDR3 length is 13 residues. V was trimmed by 6 bases and J by 2 bases, leaving 9 bases between them. For the CDR3, the DNA is TGTGCCAGCAGGCAAAGGGCCACAGATACGCAGTATTTT. This encodes CASRQRATDTQYF.

Sample share makes this clonotype medium-sized. The chain combines TRBV6-6 with TRBJ1-2; perhaps TRBD1 as D (6 bases). The CDR3 extends over 14 amino acids. V was shortened by 5 bases and J by 4 bases, with 14 bases between the two germline ends. Per germline, CDR1 MNHNY and CDR2 SVGAGI (reference sequence). The CDR3 DNA reads TGTGCCAGCAGTCCCGGGGGCTCTGGCTATGGCTACACCTTC. Its translation: CASSPGGSGYGYTF.

As for this clonotype: Because the CDR3's place on the DNA is in doubt, the DNA is left out and the CDR3 is given as listed by TCRdb. CDR3 region: CASSTGTRDTGELFFF. The rearrangement links TRBV5-1 to TRBJ2-2; no DNA check was done on the table's D call, TRBD2. Germline V gives CDR1 SGHRS, CDR2 YFSETQ. The CDR3 is 16 amino acids in total, end residues counted.

By proportion, this clonotype is medium-sized. V gene TRBV4-3 combines with J gene TRBJ2-1; 8 nucleotides match TRBD1. This CDR3 is built from 16 residues. V trimming: 3 bases; J trimming: 5 bases; junction bases outside the gene matches: 9. Germline CDR1 LGHNA, CDR2 YSLEER. The CDR3 DNA is TGCGCCAGCAGCCACCTCAGGACAGGGCCGGACAATGAGCAGTTCTTC. Residues: CASSHLRTGPDNEQFF.

By its share, this clonotype is medium-sized. The V call is TRBV4-3, the J call TRBJ1-4; D is unresolved. V lost 4 bases and J 0 bases, leaving 12 bases between the germline ends. The V gene's germline CDR1 is LGHNA and CDR2 YSLEER. The CDR3 covers 16 residues. The CDR3 here is CASSPVGGTTNEKLFF. CDR3 DNA sequence: TGCGCCAGCAGCCCGGTAGGCGGGACAACTAATGAAAAACTGTTTTTT.

By frequency in the sample, this clonotype is medium-sized. V usage is TRBV4-3 and J usage is TRBJ1-6; D might be TRBD1 (6 bases). The germline V and J ends were trimmed by 5 bases and 5 bases, with 10 bases remaining between them. Looked up from germline, CDR1 is LGHNA and CDR2 is YSLEER. CDR3 length: 14 amino acids. The CDR3: CASSEWDNNSPLHF. In DNA, the CDR3 is TGCGCCAGCAGCGAGTGGGACAATAATTCACCCCTCCACTTT.

The rearrangement links TRBV9 to TRBJ1-3, with 10 bases lining up with TRBD1. This CDR3 spans 17 amino acids. The ends lost 0 bases at V and 0 bases at J; junction bases unmatched: 3. Germline V CDR1 and CDR2: SGDLS, YYNGEE. This CDR3 is CASSVGTGGLSGNTIYF. CDR3 nucleotides: TGTGCCAGCAGCGTAGGGACAGGGGGTCTCTCTGGAAACACCATATATTTT.

This clonotype qualifies as medium-sized. The chain recombines TRBV12-3 or TRBV12-4 with TRBJ1-1, with a possible D match to TRBD1 (6 bases). The V end lost 2 bases, the J end lost 11 bases, and 9 bases lay between the germline ends. The CDR3 is 11 residues long. The CDR3 DNA reads as TGTGCCAGCAGTTTATCAGGGGCGGCTTTCTTT. It codes for CASSLSGAAFF.